The rows below give T cell receptor beta chains drawn from one sample of a study of human T cells and chemical hapten exposure. One entry per CDR3 protein results from TCRdb running MiXCR on the reads. Altogether roughly 120,000 distinct CDR3 sequences are present, over 7.5% being singletons, with the ten largest covering roughly 1.5%. The sequenced material came from whole blood. The origin of the receptors is a human donor in good health. Some clones in this sample may be carry-over from other donors' samples. Both conserved end residues are part of each CDR3. A D gene is named only where the DNA matches it firmly.

D | V | CDR3
NA | TRBV7-2 | CASSRDSLGAFF
TRBD1 | TRBV6-2/TRBV6-3 | CASSSSGGHVDTQYF
TRBD1 | TRBV5-4 | CASSPPGTGNFDEQYF
TRBD2 | TRBV18 | CASSPPGLAEYNEQFF
NA | TRBV27 | CASRQVFSNQPQHF
NA | TRBV5-6 | CASSLGGTSSYNEQFF
NA | TRBV10-3 | CAISSPGNYNEQFF
NA | TRBV7-7 | CASSLGGVAGELFF
NA | TRBV6-6 | CASRHNEQFF
NA | TRBV10-3 | CAISESTGTEAFF
NA | TRBV12-3/TRBV12-4 | CASSFIADQPQHF
TRBD1 | TRBV28 | CASSPSRGGDEQFF
TRBD1 | TRBV7-3 | CASSKAGTGAQNEQFF
NA | TRBV30 | CAWSAAAFHSPLHF
TRBD1 | TRBV12-3/TRBV12-4 | CASSSTTGQPYSPLHF
TRBD1 | TRBV7-2 | CASSWDRGNTGELFF
NA | TRBV4-2 | CASSQGGEDYEQYF
NA | TRBV29-1 | CSVDVRLARSTDTQYF
NA | TRBV19 | CASSIGGLELFF
TRBD1 | TRBV30 | CAWSYRGYNEQFF
TRBD1 | TRBV14 | CASSWPDRGYNEQFF
NA | TRBV9 | CASSGLGSHQPQHF
TRBD1 | TRBV25-1 | CASSGTGSSNEQYF
TRBD2 | TRBV2 | CASSFSGGSVNEQFF
NA | TRBV6-5 | CASSYGDNEQFF
TRBD2 | TRBV12-3/TRBV12-4 | CASSWLAGGGEQYF
NA | TRBV19 | CVSAYGGQSQETQYF
NA | TRBV7-9 | CASSSDGSNQPQHF
TRBD1 | TRBV20-1 | CSAILQGDTYGYTF